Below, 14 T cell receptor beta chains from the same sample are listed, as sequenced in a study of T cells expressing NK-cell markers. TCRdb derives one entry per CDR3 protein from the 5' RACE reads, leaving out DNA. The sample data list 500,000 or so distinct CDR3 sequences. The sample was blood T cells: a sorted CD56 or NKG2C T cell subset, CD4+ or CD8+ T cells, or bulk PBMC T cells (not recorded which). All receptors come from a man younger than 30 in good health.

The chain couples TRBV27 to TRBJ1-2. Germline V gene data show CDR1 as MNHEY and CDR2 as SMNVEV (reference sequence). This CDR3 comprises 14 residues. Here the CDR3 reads CASSFAHTNYGYTF.

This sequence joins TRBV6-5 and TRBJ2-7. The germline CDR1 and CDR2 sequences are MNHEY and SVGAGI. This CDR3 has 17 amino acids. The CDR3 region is CASSYPQTRPSSYEQYF.

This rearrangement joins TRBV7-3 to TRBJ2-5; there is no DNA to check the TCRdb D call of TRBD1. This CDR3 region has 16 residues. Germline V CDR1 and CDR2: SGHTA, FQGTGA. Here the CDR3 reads CASSPGTAGRRETQYF.

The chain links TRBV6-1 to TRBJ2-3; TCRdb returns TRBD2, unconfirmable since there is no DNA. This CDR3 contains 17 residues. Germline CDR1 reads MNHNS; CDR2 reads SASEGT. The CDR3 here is CASSRRRTGVMTDTQYF.

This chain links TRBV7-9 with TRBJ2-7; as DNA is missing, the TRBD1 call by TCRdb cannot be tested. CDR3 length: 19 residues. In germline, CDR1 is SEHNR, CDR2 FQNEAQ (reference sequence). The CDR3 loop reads CASSLNPLPLGTGGDEQYF.

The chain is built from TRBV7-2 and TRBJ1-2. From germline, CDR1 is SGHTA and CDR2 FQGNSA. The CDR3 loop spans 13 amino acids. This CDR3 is CASSRAANYGYTF.

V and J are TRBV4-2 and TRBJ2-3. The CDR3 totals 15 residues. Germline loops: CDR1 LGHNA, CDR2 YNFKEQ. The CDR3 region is CASSQTVVSSDTQYF.

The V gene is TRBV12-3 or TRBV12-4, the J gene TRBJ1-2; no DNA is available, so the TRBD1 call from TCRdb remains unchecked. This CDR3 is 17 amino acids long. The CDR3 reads CASSFQAGGLANYGYTF.

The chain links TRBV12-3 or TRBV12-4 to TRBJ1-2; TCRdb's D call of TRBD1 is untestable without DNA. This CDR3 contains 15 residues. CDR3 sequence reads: CASSSLDRGLYGYTF.

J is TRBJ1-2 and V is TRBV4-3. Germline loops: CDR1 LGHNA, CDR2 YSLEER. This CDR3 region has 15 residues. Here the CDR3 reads CASSQSGVAISGYTF.

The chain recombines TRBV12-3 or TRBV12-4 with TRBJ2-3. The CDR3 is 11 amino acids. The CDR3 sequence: CASAIIDTQYF.

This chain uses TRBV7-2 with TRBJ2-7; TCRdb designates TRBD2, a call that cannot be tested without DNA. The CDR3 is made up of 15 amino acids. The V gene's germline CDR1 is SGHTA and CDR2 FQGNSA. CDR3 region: CASSLESASGSEQYF.

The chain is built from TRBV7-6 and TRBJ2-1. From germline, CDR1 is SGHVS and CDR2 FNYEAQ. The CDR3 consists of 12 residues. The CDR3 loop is CASSSRPNEQFF.

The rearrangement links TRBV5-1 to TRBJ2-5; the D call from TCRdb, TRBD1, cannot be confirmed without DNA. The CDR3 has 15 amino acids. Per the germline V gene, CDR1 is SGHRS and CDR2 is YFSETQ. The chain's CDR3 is CASSLEVGPQETQYF.